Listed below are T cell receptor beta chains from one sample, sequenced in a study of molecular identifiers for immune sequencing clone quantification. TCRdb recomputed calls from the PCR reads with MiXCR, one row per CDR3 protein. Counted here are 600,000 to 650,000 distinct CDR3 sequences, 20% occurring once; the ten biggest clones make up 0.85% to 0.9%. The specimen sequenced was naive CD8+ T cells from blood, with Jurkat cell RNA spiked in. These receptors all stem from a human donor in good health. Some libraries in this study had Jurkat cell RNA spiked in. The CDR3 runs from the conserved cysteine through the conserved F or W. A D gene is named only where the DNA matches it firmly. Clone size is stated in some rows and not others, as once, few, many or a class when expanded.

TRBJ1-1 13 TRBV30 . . TGTGCCTGGAGTGGAGGGGGACGGACTGAAGCTTTCTTT CAWSGGGRTEAFF
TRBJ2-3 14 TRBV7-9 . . TGTGCCAGCAGCTTTGTCAGGGGCGCAGATACGCAGTATTTT CASSFVRGADTQYF
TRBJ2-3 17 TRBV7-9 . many TGTGCCAGCAGATCCCCTGCGGGTATATCTAGCACAGATACGCAGTATTTT CASRSPAGISSTDTQYF
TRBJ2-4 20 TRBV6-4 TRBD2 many TGTGCCAGCAGTGACCCCCTGGTAGCGGGAGGGCCCGGGGCCAAAAACATTCAGTACTTC CASSDPLVAGGPGAKNIQYF
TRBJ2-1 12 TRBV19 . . TGTGCCAGTAGGCCAGCGTGGGATGAGCAGTTCTTC CASRPAWDEQFF
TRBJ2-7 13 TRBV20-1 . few TGCAGTGCCTCGAGCGGGCGTGGGTACGAGCAGTACTTC CSASSGRGYEQYF
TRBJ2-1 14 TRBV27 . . TGTGCCAGCAGTTTGGCGACTCGGATCGATGAGCAGTTCTTC CASSLATRIDEQFF
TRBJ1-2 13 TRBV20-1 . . TGCAGTGCTAGAGATGTGGGTAACTATGGCTACATCTTC CSARDVGNYGYIF
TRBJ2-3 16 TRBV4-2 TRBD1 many TGTGCCAGCAGCCTAACTGGACAGGGGCGCACAGATACGCAGTATTTT CASSLTGQGRTDTQYF
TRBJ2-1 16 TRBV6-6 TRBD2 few TGTGCCAGCAGTTACGACACGGGACTAGGAGACAATGAGCAGTTCTTC CASSYDTGLGDNEQFF
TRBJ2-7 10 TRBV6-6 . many TGTGCCAGCAGCCACGGTGGGCAGTACTTC CASSHGGQYF
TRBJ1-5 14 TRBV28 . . TGTGGGACCGTGGGTCTCGGGGCCAATCAGCCCCAGCATTTT CGTVGLGANQPQHF
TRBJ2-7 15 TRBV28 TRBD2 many TGTGCCAGCAATAGAGCGGGACCTCTCCCGGGAGAGCAGTACTTC CASNRAGPLPGEQYF
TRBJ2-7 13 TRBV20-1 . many TGCAGTGCGACCCCACGGTCGGTGTGGGAGCAGTACTTC CSATPRSVWEQYF
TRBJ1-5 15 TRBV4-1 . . TGCGCCAGCAGCCAAGATCACCGGGGTTGGCAGCCCCAGCATTTT CASSQDHRGWQPQHF
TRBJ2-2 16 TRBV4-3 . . TGCGCCAGCAGCCAAGAATGGGGGATGAACACCGGGGAGCTGTTTTTT CASSQEWGMNTGELFF
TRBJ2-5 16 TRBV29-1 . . TGCAGCGCCCACCCCCTCGAGGGTCGGTGGGGAGAGACCCAGTACTTC CSAHPLEGRWGETQYF
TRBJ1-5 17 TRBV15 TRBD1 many TGTGCCACCAGCGATACAGAGACAGGGGGCGCGGATCAGCCCCAGCATTTT CATSDTETGGADQPQHF
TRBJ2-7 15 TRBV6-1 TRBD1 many TGTGCCAGCAGTAAGCGGGGACAGGGATTGTACGAGCAGTACTTC CASSKRGQGLYEQYF
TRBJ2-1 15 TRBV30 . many TGTGCCTGGAGTGGTCCGGGGAGCTCCTACAATGAGCAGTTCTTC CAWSGPGSSYNEQFF
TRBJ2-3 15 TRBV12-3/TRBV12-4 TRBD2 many TGTGCCAGCAGCTTTAGCGGGAGCTACACAGATACGCAGTATTTT CASSFSGSYTDTQYF
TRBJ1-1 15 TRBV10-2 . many TGCGCCAGCAGGGACGGTGTGGGGGCGAACACTGAAGCTTTCTTT CASRDGVGANTEAFF
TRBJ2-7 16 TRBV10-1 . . TGCGCCAGCAGTGAGCCCCTCTTAAAAGGTGCCCACGAGCAGTACTTC CASSEPLLKGAHEQYF
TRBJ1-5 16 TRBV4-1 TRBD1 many TGCGCCAGCAGCCAACTATCGGGACAGGGACATCAGCCCCAGCATTTT CASSQLSGQGHQPQHF
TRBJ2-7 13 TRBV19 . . TGTGCCAGTAGTATAGCCTCATACTACGAGCAGTACTTC CASSIASYYEQYF
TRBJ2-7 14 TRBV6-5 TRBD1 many TGTGCCAGCAGAAAAAACAGGGGTTGGGTCGAGCAGTACTTC CASRKNRGWVEQYF
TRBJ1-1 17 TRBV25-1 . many TGTGCCAGCAGTGACTCAGGACGGACAGACCTGAACACTGAAGCTTTCTTT CASSDSGRTDLNTEAFF
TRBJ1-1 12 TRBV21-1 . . TGTGCCAGCAGCAAAAAAACCCCTGAAGCTTTCTTT CASSKKTPEAFF
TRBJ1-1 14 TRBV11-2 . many TGTGCCAGCAGCTTAGGTTTTGACAGTACTGAAGCTTTCTTT CASSLGFDSTEAFF
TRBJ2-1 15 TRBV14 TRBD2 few TGTGCCAGCAGCTTAAACCGGGACTACTACAATGAGCAGTTCTTC CASSLNRDYYNEQFF
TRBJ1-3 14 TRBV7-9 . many TGTGCCAGCAGCTTTCAGGTCTCTGGAAACACCATATATTTT CASSFQVSGNTIYF
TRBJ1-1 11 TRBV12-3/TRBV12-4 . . TGTGCCAGCAGTTTAAACAATGAAGCTTTCTTT CASSLNNEAFF
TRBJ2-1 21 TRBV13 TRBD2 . TGTGCCAGCAGCTCACGACTTGGGACCGGGACTAGCGGGAGGGAAAGCAATGAGCAGTTCTTC CASSSRLGTGTSGRESNEQFF
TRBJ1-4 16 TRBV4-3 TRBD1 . TGCGCCAGCAGCCAAGACAGGGGACAGACTAATGAAAAACTGTTTTTT CASSQDRGQTNEKLFF
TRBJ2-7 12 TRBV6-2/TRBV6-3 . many TGTGCCAGCAGTAAAAGGGGGAACGAGCAGTACTTC CASSKRGNEQYF
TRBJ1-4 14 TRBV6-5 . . TGTGCCAGCAGTTATGGGGATGGGCAGGAAAAACTGTTTTTT CASSYGDGQEKLFF
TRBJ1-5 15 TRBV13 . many TGTGCCAGCAGCCACGGCCGGGGACCTTCGGGGCCCCAGCATTTT CASSHGRGPSGPQHF
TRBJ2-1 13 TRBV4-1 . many TGCGCCAGCAGCCAAGCTATGGGGGATGAGCAGTTCTTC CASSQAMGDEQFF
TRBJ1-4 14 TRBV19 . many TGTGCCAGTACTGATGGGACCTTCCCTGAAAAACTGTTTTTT CASTDGTFPEKLFF
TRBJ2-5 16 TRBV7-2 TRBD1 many TGTGCCAGCAGCCCGGACAGGTTGAGGGGCCAAGAGACCCAGTACTTC CASSPDRLRGQETQYF
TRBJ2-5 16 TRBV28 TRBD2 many TGTGCCAGCAGTTTCCCGGTGGCCAGCGGGAGCGAGACCCAGTACTTC CASSFPVASGSETQYF
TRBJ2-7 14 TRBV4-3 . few TGCGCCAGCAGCCAGGGGGGGGCGGTCCTCGAGCAGTACTTC CASSQGGAVLEQYF
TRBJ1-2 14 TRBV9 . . TGTGCCAGCAGCGTAGGGGGCGCTAACTATGGCTACGCCTTC CASSVGGANYGYAF
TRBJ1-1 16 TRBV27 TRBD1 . TGTGCCAGCAGTTTAACAGGGGCCGCACCGAACACTGAAGCTCTCTTT CASSLTGAAPNTEALF
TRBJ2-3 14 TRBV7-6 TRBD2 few TGTGCCAGCGGCTTAGCGGGGGGGACAGATACGCAGTATTTT CASGLAGGTDTQYF
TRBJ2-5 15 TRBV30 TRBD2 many TGTGCCTGGACCGTAGCCGGGACTAGCGGCGAGACCCAGTACTTC CAWTVAGTSGETQYF
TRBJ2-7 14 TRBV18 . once TGTGCCAGCTCGGGGGGGCTAGCTCCCACCGAGCAGTACTTC CASSGGLAPTEQYF
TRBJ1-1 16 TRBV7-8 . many TGTGCCAGCAGCTTGGGAAGGGGGTTTGAGAACACTGAAGCTTTCTTT CASSLGRGFENTEAFF
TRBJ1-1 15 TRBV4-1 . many TGCGCCAGCAGCCAAGATGACAACATGAACACTGAAGCTTTCTTT CASSQDDNMNTEAFF
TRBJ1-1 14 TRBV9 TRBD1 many TGTGCCAGCAGCGTAGGGACAGGTAACACTGAAGCTTTCTTT CASSVGTGNTEAFF
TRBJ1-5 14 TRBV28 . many TGTGCCAGCAGTTCCAGGGGAAGCAATCAGCCCCAGCATTTT CASSSRGSNQPQHF
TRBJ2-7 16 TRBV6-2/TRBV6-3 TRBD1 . TGTGCCAGCAGTTACCGAGGGACAGGAGAAACCTACGAGCAGTACTTC CASSYRGTGETYEQYF
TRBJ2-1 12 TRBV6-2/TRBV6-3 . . TGTGCCAGCACTCAGAGTTACAATGAGCAGTTCTTC CASTQSYNEQFF
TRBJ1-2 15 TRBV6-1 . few TGTGCCAGCAGTGAAGACGGGGGGATTAACTATGGCTACACCTTC CASSEDGGINYGYTF
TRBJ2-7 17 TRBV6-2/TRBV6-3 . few TGTGCCAGCAGTTACTCGCGGCTAGCTGATTTATCCTACGAGCAGTACTTC CASSYSRLADLSYEQYF
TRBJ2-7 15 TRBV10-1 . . TGCGCCAGCAGGCGGGACGATGGAACGACCTACGAGCAGTACTTC CASRRDDGTTYEQYF
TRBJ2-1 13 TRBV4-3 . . TGCGCCAGCAGCCAAGATATCGTCAATGAGCAGTTCTTC CASSQDIVNEQFF